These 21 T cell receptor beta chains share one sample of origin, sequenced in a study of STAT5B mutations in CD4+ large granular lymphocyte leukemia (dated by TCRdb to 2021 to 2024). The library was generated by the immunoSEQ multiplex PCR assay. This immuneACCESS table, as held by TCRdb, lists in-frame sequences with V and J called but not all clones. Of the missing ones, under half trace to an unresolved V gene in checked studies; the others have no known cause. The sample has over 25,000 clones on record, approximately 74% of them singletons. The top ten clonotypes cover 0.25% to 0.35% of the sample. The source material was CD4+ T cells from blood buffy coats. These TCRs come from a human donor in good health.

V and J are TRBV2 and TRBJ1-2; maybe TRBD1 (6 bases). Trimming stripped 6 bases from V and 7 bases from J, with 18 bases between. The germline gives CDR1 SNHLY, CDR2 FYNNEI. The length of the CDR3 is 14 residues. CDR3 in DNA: TGTGCCAGCAGGCCTGGGACATTCTTATCTGGCTACACCTTC. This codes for CASRPGTFLSGYTF.

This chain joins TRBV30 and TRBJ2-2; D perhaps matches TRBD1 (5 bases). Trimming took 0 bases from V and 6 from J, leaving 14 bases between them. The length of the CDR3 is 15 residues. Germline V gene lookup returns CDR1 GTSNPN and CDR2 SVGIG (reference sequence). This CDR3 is CAWSVVGRRSGELFF. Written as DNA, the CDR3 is TGTGCCTGGAGTGTTGTGGGGCGAAGGTCCGGGGAGCTGTTTTTT.

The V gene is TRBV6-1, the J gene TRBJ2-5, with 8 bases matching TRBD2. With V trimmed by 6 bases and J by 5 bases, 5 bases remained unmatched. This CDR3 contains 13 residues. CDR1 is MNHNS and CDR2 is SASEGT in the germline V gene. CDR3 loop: CASSVAGKETQYF. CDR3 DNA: TGTGCCAGCAGCGTAGCGGGGAAGGAGACCCAGTACTTC.

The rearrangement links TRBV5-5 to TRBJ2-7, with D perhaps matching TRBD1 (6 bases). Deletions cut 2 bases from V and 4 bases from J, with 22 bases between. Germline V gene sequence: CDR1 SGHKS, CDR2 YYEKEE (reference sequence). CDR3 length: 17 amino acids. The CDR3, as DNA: TGTGCCAGCAGCTTTAGGTCCGGGGAGCAAAGGGGGTACGAGCAGTACTTC. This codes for CASSFRSGEQRGYEQYF.

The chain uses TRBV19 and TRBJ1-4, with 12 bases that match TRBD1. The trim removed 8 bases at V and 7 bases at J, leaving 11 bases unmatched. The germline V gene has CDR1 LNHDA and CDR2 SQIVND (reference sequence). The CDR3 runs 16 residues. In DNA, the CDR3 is TGTGCCAGTGCGTCGGGACAGGGGGCTGGAGGTGAAAAACTGTTTTTT. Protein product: CASASGQGAGGEKLFF.

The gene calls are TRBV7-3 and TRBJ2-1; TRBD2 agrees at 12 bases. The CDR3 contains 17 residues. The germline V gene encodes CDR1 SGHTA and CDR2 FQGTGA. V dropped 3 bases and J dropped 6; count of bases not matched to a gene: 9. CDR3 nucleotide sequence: TGTGCCAGCAGCTTCCGCGGGCTAGCGGGGGGGATCAATGAGCAGTTCTTC. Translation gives CASSFRGLAGGINEQFF.

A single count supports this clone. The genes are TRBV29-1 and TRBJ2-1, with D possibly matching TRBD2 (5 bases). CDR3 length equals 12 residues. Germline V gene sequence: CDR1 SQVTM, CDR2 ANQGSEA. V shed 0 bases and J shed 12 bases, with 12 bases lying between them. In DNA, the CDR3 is TGCAGCGTTGAAGATCGAGGGAAGGTGCAGTTCTTC. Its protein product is CSVEDRGKVQFF.

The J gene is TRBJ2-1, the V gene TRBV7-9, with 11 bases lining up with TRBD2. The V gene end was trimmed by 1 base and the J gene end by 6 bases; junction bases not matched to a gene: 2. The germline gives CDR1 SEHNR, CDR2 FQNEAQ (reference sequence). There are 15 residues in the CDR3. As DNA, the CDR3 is TGTGCCAGCAGCTTAGTAGCGGGGGGGCTCAATGAGCAGTTCTTC. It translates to CASSLVAGGLNEQFF.

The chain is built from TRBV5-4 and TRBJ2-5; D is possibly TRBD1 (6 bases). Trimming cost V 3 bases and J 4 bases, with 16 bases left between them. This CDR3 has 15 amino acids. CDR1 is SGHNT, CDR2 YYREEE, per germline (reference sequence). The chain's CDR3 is CASSSLMDRRETQYF. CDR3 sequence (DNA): TGTGCCAGCAGCTCCTTAATGGACAGACGAGAGACCCAGTACTTC.

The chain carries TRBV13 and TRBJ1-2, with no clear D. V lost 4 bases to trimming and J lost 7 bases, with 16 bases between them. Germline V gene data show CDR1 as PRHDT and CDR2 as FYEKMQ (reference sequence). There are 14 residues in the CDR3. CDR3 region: CASSSNTGPRGYTF. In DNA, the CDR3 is TGTGCCAGCAGCTCTAATACGGGTCCTCGTGGCTACACCTTC.

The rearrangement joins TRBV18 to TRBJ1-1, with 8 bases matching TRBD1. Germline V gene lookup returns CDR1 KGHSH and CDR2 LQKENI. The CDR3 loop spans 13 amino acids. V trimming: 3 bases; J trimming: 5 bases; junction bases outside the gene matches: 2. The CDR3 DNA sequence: TGTGCCAGCTCACCGGACAGGGAGACTGAAGCTTTCTTT. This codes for CASSPDRETEAFF.

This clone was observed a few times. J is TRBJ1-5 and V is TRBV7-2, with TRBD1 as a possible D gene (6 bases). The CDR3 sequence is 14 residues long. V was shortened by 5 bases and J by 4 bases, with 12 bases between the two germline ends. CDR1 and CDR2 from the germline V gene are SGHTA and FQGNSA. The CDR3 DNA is TGTGCCAGCAGCCCGAACAGGGCGAATCAGCCCCAGCATTTT. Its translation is CASSPNRANQPQHF.

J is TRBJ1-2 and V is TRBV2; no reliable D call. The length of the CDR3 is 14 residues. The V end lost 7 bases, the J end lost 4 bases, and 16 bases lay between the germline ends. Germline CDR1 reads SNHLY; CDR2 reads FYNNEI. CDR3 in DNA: TGTGCCAGCACGGGAAGTCCGGAGGGCTATGGCTACACCTTC. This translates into CASTGSPEGYGYTF.

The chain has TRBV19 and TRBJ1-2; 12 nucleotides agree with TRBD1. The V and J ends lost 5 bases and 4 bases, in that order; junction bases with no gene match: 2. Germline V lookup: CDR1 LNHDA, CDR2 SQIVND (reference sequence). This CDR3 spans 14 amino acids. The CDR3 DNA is TGTGCCAGTAGTGGGGACAGGGGGCCCTATGGCTACACCTTC. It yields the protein CASSGDRGPYGYTF.

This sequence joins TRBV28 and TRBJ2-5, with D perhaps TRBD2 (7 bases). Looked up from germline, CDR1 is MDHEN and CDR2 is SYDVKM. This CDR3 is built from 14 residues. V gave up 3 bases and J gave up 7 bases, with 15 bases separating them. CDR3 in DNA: TGTGCCAGCAGTTTTTTTGGGGGGGCCGGGACCCAGTACTTC. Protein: CASSFFGGAGTQYF.

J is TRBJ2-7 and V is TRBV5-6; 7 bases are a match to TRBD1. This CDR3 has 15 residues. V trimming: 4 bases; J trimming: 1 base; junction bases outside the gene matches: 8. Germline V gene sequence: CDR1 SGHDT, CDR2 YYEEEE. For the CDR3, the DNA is TGTGCCAGCAGCCCGTGGACAGGTTCTTCCTACGAGCAGTACTTC. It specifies CASSPWTGSSYEQYF.

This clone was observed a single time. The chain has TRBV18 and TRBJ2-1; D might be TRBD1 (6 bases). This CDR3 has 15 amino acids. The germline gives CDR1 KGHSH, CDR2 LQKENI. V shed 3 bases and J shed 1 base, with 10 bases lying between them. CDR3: CASSPSTGSYNEQFF. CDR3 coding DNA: TGTGCCAGCTCACCCTCGACAGGTTCCTACAATGAGCAGTTCTTC.

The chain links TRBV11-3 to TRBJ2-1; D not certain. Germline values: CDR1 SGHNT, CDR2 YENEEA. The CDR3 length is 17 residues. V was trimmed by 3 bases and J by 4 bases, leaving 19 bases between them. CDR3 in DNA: TGTGCCAGCAGCTTCGGGTCCCTTTTTTGGGGTTACAATGAGCAGTTCTTC. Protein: CASSFGSLFWGYNEQFF.

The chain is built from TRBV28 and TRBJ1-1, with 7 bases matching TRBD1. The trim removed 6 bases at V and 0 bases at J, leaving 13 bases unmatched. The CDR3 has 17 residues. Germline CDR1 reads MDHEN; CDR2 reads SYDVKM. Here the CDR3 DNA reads TGTGCCAGCAGCCGGAAACTGACAGGGCGCATGAACACTGAAGCTTTCTTT. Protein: CASSRKLTGRMNTEAFF.

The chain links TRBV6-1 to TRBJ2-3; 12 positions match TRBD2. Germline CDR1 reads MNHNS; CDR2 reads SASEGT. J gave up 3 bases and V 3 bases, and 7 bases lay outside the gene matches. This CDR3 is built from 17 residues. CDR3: CASSDLSLAGGTDTQYF. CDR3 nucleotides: TGTGCCAGCAGTGATTTGTCACTAGCGGGGGGAACAGATACGCAGTATTTT.

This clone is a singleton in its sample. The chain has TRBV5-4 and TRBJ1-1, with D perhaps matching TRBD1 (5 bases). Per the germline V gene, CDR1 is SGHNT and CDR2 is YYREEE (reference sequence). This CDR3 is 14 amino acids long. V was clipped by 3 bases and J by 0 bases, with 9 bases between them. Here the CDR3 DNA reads TGTGCCAGCAGCTCGGGGGTAATGAACACTGAAGCTTTCTTT. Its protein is CASSSGVMNTEAFF. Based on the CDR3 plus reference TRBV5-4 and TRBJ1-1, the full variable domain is ETGVTQSPTHLIKTRGQQVTLRCSSQSGHNTVSWYQQALGQGPQFIFQYYREEENGRGNFPPRFSGLQFPNYSSELNVNALELDDSALYLCASSSGVMNTEAFFGQGTRLTVV.